This TCR beta chain was identified during a study of CD8+ T cells in alopecia areata. Study-wide context: Oral tofacitinib, 5 to 10 mg twice daily, was given in an open-label trial.

Germline CDR1 and CDR2: GTSNPN and SVGIG (reference sequence). The V gene end was trimmed by 0 bases and the J gene end by 8 bases; junction bases not matched to a gene: 0. The CDR3 contains 11 residues. Sequencing used cDNA as its template, made by extracting RNA and reverse transcribing it. The data were produced by immunoSEQ multiplex PCR, yet TCRdb's version contains in-frame clones alone and is incomplete. The sample has 95,000 to 120,000 clones, roughly three fifths seen once; the top ten hold 3% to 4%. Comment on this clone: Other DNA sequences from this sample encode an identical CDR3 as well.

As for treatment: oral pan-JAK inhibitor, 5-10 mg twice daily. This specimen consisted of CD4+ T cells sorted from blood, obtained at week 24, from a patient treated with tofacitinib. The gene calls are TRBV30 and TRBJ1-2; 7 bases fit TRBD1. The source is a human donor with alopecia areata. The CDR3 sequence: CAWSVGGGYTF. The DNA of the CDR3 is TGTGCCTGGAGTGTAGGGGGCGGCTACACCTTC.